The source of this TCR beta chain is a study of cytomegalovirus exposure and HLA in healthy donors. With regard to this clone: The antigen is undetermined.

Study results and caveats: HLA restriction was apparent for most CMV-associated TCR beta chains in a later analysis. In vitro data verified a few CMV-associated chains as specific for CMV antigens. It emerged from a later analysis that several of the most significant clusters appeared to be linked to common viral pathogens.

Use of 60 Vbeta and 13 Jbeta primers characterized the PCR. Libraries were prepared by immunoSEQ multiplex PCR; TCRdb keeps only in-frame clonotypes and omits some of them. The repertoire has around 150,000 clones, over 70% of them found once; the top ten carry nearly 7%. Germline assignment: CDR1 SEHNR and CDR2 FQNEAQ (reference sequence). The junction had 13 bases not matched to a gene; V was cut back by 8 bases and J by 5 bases. This CDR3 spans 17 amino acids. The gene calls are TRBV7-9 and TRBJ2-5, with 14 bases fitting TRBD2. The clonotype originates from a man aged 40-50 years in good health and CMV-seropositive. Sequenced: PBMCs. CDR3 residues: CASGYGTSGGVRETQYF. The CDR3 DNA is TGTGCCAGCGGTTACGGGACTAGCGGGGGTGTGAGGGAGACCCAGTACTTC.